A selection of T cell receptor beta chains follows, all from one sample in a study of shared clonotypes between healthy human individuals. Measured with immunoSEQ multiplex PCR; TCRdb has only the in-frame clones, and not every one. The sample carries 110,000 or so clones, around 71% recorded once. What was sequenced was memory CD8+ T cells sorted from blood. The receptors shown here come from a young woman in good health. Each CDR3 is given without its conserved first and last residue. D genes are given only for firm matches. Size is stated for part of the rows, as once, few or many counts, or as a class when the clone is expanded.

D gene	clone size	J gene	V gene	CDR3 protein
TRBD2	-	TRBJ2-1	TRBV2	ASSGTPLPLAGYLYNEQF
-	-	TRBJ1-2	TRBV11-2	ASSTGEDGYT
TRBD2	-	TRBJ2-1	TRBV27	ASSLGGLAGRTYNEQF
-	-	TRBJ1-1	TRBV2	AVEAWGTEAF
TRBD1	-	TRBJ1-1	TRBV5-1	ASSQRQGAATEAF
TRBD2	few	TRBJ2-5	TRBV19	ASSISLAETQY
-	many	TRBJ2-7	TRBV6-1	ASSQRTEGPYEQY
TRBD2	-	TRBJ2-3	TRBV7-9	ASSLTTPSGTTDTQY
TRBD2	-	TRBJ2-1	TRBV6-1	ASSEGTSGLRPRLF
TRBD1	-	TRBJ2-2	TRBV27	ASTIGTANTGELF
-	-	TRBJ2-7	TRBV27	ASSFRTSPYEQY
-	-	TRBJ2-3	TRBV27	ASSYDGGTQY
TRBD1	few	TRBJ1-6	TRBV7-3	ASSDNRGDNSPLH
TRBD1	-	TRBJ1-3	TRBV7-9	ASSLWIGGRSGNTIY
TRBD2	-	TRBJ2-1	TRBV7-9	ASSSGRASYNEQF
-	-	TRBJ2-7	TRBV11-2	ASSLDGLGGGGYEQY
-	-	TRBJ2-5	TRBV19	ASSGLGETQY
TRBD2	-	TRBJ2-7	TRBV27	ASSLGAGGPREQY
TRBD2	many	TRBJ2-1	TRBV4-2	ATTEGRGSVDEQF
TRBD1	-	TRBJ2-7	TRBV25-1	ASSGQSGTGSYEQY
TRBD2	-	TRBJ2-7	TRBV28	ASSYGTSPDIPSYEQY
-	-	TRBJ2-1	TRBV6-5	ASSSTRAPYNEQF